Listed below are T cell receptor beta chains from one sample, sequenced in a study of T-cell reconstitution after alpha-beta-depleted transplantation in children. MiXCR, run by TCRdb on the PCR reads, gives a single entry per CDR3 protein. The sample lists over 200,000 distinct CDR3 sequences; roughly a tenth were seen once. The sample was PBMCs from the stem cell graft donor, taken from the stem cell graft. The receptors here all came from a human donor who donated a stem cell graft to a child with acute lymphoblastic leukemia. The CDR3 runs from the conserved cysteine through the conserved F or W. D genes are given only for firm matches. Size is stated for part of the rows, as once, few or many counts, or as a class when the clone is expanded.

cdr3_nt	cdr3_aa	v_call	d_call	j_call	clone_size
TGCAGTGGCAGTCGGGAGGGAGAAGAGACCCAGTACTTC	CSGSREGEETQYF	TRBV20-1	TRBD2	TRBJ2-5	few
TGTGCCAGCAGTGCCTGGGGACAGCGGGCCTACAATGAGCAGTTCTTC	CASSAWGQRAYNEQFF	TRBV6-1	NA	TRBJ2-1	NA
TGTGCCAGTACCGCTAAAGGACTAGCGGGGAGTGAGCAGTTCTTC	CASTAKGLAGSEQFF	TRBV19	TRBD2	TRBJ2-1	NA
TGTGCCAGCAGTTCCCTGGCGAAGGGTTCACCCCTCCACTTT	CASSSLAKGSPLHF	TRBV6-5	NA	TRBJ1-6	NA
TGTGCCAGCAGCTTACCCTTTAGGGGGAACACTGAAGCTTTCTTT	CASSLPFRGNTEAFF	TRBV13	NA	TRBJ1-1	few
TGCGCCAGCAGCTTGGCCAGGGCCCTCCAAGAGACCCAGTACTTC	CASSLARALQETQYF	TRBV5-1	NA	TRBJ2-5	NA
TGTGCCAGCAGCCAAGATATGGACAGGAACACTGAAGCTTTCTTT	CASSQDMDRNTEAFF	TRBV3-1	NA	TRBJ1-1	many
TGTGCCATCGCACTTTCTTTAAATGAGCAGTTCTTC	CAIALSLNEQFF	TRBV10-3	NA	TRBJ2-1	NA
TGCGCCAGCAGCCAAGATGGAGGGGGCGGAACACGCGAGCAGTACTTC	CASSQDGGGGTREQYF	TRBV4-1	NA	TRBJ2-7	few
TGCGCCAGCAGCTTTAGCGGGTGGAGCACAGATACGCAGTATTTT	CASSFSGWSTDTQYF	TRBV5-1	TRBD2	TRBJ2-3	many
TGTGCCAGCAGCCAACCAGGGGACCAAGAGACCCAGTACTTC	CASSQPGDQETQYF	TRBV3-1	NA	TRBJ2-5	many
TGTGCCAGCAGCTTAATAGGGGACGAGACCCAGTACTTC	CASSLIGDETQYF	TRBV7-9	NA	TRBJ2-5	NA
TGCAGTGCTAGCCAGCAGGTCCAGTACTTC	CSASQQVQYF	TRBV20-1	NA	TRBJ2-5	NA
TGTGCCAGCAGCCAAGATTTGGCGGGGGGCTACGAGCAGTACTTC	CASSQDLAGGYEQYF	TRBV4-2	TRBD2	TRBJ2-7	few
TGTGCCAGCAGTCAGGGACAGGGGGCCAACGGCACTGAAGCTTTCTTT	CASSQGQGANGTEAFF	TRBV2	TRBD1	TRBJ1-1	few
TGTGCCTCCAGCCACCCGGTCGGCAGGGGAGAGTTCACCGGGGAGCTGTTTTTT	CASSHPVGRGEFTGELFF	TRBV3-1	NA	TRBJ2-2	NA
TGTGCCAGCTCCACATTTCAAGAGACCCAGTACTTC	CASSTFQETQYF	TRBV18	NA	TRBJ2-5	many
TGTGCCAGCAGCCAGCAGGAGTCCGCAGATACGCAGTATTTT	CASSQQESADTQYF	TRBV3-1	NA	TRBJ2-3	few
TGTGCCAGCAGCACGTTTCCGGCCGAAGGTAATTCACCCCTCCACTTT	CASSTFPAEGNSPLHF	TRBV3-1	NA	TRBJ1-6	few
TGTGCCAGCAGCGTAGTAAGTTCACCGAACACCGGGGAGCTGTTTTTT	CASSVVSSPNTGELFF	TRBV9	NA	TRBJ2-2	many
TGTGCCAGCACCCCGGGACTAAACTCATACGAGCAGTACTTC	CASTPGLNSYEQYF	TRBV2	TRBD2	TRBJ2-7	many
TGTGCCACCAGCAGAGATGGGCTAGCGGGGTACAACGAGCAGTACTTC	CATSRDGLAGYNEQYF	TRBV15	TRBD2	TRBJ2-7	few
TGTGCCAGCTCACCGTCGACAGATACCGGGGAGCTGTTTTTT	CASSPSTDTGELFF	TRBV18	NA	TRBJ2-2	NA
TGTGCCAGCAGCTTGGGAAGGCGGGATACGCAGTATTTT	CASSLGRRDTQYF	TRBV5-6	NA	TRBJ2-3	many
TGTGCCAGCAGCACCGGGGAGTGGAGCAATCAGCCCCAGCATTTT	CASSTGEWSNQPQHF	TRBV7-8	NA	TRBJ1-5	many
TGTGCCAGCAGCTTGGAGGGTAGCGGGCCAAATCAGCCCCAGCATTTT	CASSLEGSGPNQPQHF	TRBV5-5	NA	TRBJ1-5	few
TGCAGTGCTAGAGCGATGCCGGGACGGCCGTACCAAGAGACCCAGTACTTC	CSARAMPGRPYQETQYF	TRBV20-1	NA	TRBJ2-5	few
TGCGCCAGCAGCCAAGTTACCCGGGGGGAGCAGTACTTC	CASSQVTRGEQYF	TRBV4-3	NA	TRBJ2-7	NA
TGTGCCAGCAGCTTAGCGGGTGAGGTGAATGGGGAGACCCAGTACTTC	CASSLAGEVNGETQYF	TRBV7-2	NA	TRBJ2-5	many
TGTGCCAGCAGTTTATCGAAGGGAGGTGAAGCTTTCTTT	CASSLSKGGEAFF	TRBV27	NA	TRBJ1-1	many
TGCGCCAGCAGCTTGTTTGGCCCGAGGGACAATCAGCCCCAGCATTTT	CASSLFGPRDNQPQHF	TRBV5-1	NA	TRBJ1-5	many
TGTGCCAGCAGAAGAGGACAGGGAAGGCCCTACGAGCAGTACTTC	CASRRGQGRPYEQYF	TRBV7-2	TRBD1	TRBJ2-7	few
TGTGCCATCAGACTAGCGGGGGTAGTCACCGGGGAGCTGTTTTTT	CAIRLAGVVTGELFF	TRBV10-3	TRBD2	TRBJ2-2	many
TGTGCCAGCAGTCCTAGTCTTCTTACGGGACAGGGGTACGAGCAGTACTTC	CASSPSLLTGQGYEQYF	TRBV6-1	TRBD1	TRBJ2-7	many
TGTGCCCTCTGTTCACACCCCACTACGAACAGGGTACGTCCCTACGAGCAGTACTTC	CALCSHPTTNRVRPYEQYF	TRBV12-3/TRBV12-4	NA	TRBJ2-7	few
TGCGCCAGCAGCCAAGGACTAGCAGCAGATACGCAGTATTTT	CASSQGLAADTQYF	TRBV4-3	TRBD2	TRBJ2-3	NA
TGTGCCAGCAGTCAACGAACAGGGTTGAGGGCCGGCAGAGGAAACACCATATATTTT	CASSQRTGLRAGRGNTIYF	TRBV27	NA	TRBJ1-3	few
TGTGCCAGCAGTTTATTCCAGGGTCCCACTGAAGCTTTCTTT	CASSLFQGPTEAFF	TRBV27	NA	TRBJ1-1	many
TGTGCCATCAGTGAGTCGAACTTCGGGCGGATGAACACTGAAGCTTTCTTT	CAISESNFGRMNTEAFF	TRBV10-3	NA	TRBJ1-1	many
TGTGCCAGCAGCCCTTGGGGCGGGGGGGCCGTGACCCAGTACTTC	CASSPWGGGAVTQYF	TRBV12-3/TRBV12-4	TRBD2	TRBJ2-5	many
TGCGCCAGCAGCTGGGGGGTAGGGGGGACGGCTGAAGCTTTCTTT	CASSWGVGGTAEAFF	TRBV5-1	NA	TRBJ1-1	few
TGCAGTGCTCCCGACCCCGGAAACACCATATATTTT	CSAPDPGNTIYF	TRBV20-1	NA	TRBJ1-3	many
TGCGCCAGCGGCTTCACCGGGACAGGAGCCTACAATGAGCAGTTCTTC	CASGFTGTGAYNEQFF	TRBV5-1	TRBD1	TRBJ2-1	once
TGTGCCAGCAGCGGGACAGCGAACTCCTACGAGCAGTACTTC	CASSGTANSYEQYF	TRBV6-1	TRBD1	TRBJ2-7	many
TGTGCCAGCTCACCAAGGTTTCGGGTCGAAACTTCTTACGAGCAGTACTTC	CASSPRFRVETSYEQYF	TRBV18	NA	TRBJ2-7	NA
TGTGCCAGCAGCTTCACGACAGGGGGCTCCGAGACCCAGTACTTC	CASSFTTGGSETQYF	TRBV7-8	TRBD1	TRBJ2-5	few
TGCGCCAGCAATTACGGGGGGGCGGTCACAGATACGCAGTATTTT	CASNYGGAVTDTQYF	TRBV5-1	TRBD2	TRBJ2-3	few
TGTGCCACCAGCAGAGATCGGGGGGCAGATACGCAGTATTTT	CATSRDRGADTQYF	TRBV15	TRBD2	TRBJ2-3	few
TGTGCCAGCAGTTTTTTGGACCAACCTCCTCGCTATGGCTACACCTTC	CASSFLDQPPRYGYTF	TRBV12-3/TRBV12-4	NA	TRBJ1-2	few
TGCAGCGGACGACAGCTCCTTACGAACACTGAAGCTTTCTTT	CSGRQLLTNTEAFF	TRBV20-1	NA	TRBJ1-1	many
TGCAGCGGGAAAGTAAACACTGAAGCTTTCTTT	CSGKVNTEAFF	TRBV29-1	NA	TRBJ1-1	few
TGTGCCAGCAGTAAGACTAGTCTCACGAACACCGGGGAGCTGTTTTTT	CASSKTSLTNTGELFF	TRBV27	NA	TRBJ2-2	NA
TGTGCCAGCAGTCGACAGGGTTCGGGGACAGATACGCAGTATTTT	CASSRQGSGTDTQYF	TRBV12-3/TRBV12-4	TRBD1	TRBJ2-3	many
TGTGCCAGCACTAACGGACGATTTGGTCGCTACACCTTC	CASTNGRFGRYTF	TRBV6-5	NA	TRBJ1-2	few
TGTGCCAGCAGTTACGACCGGACAGGGGGTTATGGCTACACCTTC	CASSYDRTGGYGYTF	TRBV6-5	TRBD1	TRBJ1-2	few
TGTGCCAGCAGCTTCGGACCGTTGAACACTGAAGCTTTCTTT	CASSFGPLNTEAFF	TRBV5-5	NA	TRBJ1-1	many